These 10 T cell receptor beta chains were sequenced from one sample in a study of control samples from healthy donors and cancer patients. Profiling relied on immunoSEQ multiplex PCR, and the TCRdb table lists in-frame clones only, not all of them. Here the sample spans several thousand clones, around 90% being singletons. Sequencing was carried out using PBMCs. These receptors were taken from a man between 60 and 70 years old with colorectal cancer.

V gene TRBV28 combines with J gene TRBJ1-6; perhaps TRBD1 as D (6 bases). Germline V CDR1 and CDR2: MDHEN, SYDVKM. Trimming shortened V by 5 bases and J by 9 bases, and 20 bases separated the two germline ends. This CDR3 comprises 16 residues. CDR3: CASSALRNIRGSPLHF. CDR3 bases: TGTGCCAGCAGTGCCCTTAGAAACATCAGGGGTTCACCCCTCCACTTT.

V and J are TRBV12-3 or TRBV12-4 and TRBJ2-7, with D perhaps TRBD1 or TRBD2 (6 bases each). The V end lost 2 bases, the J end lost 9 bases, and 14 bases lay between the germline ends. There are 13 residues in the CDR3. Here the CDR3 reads CASSLIEGGRQYF. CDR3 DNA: TGTGCCAGCAGTTTAATTGAGGGGGGCAGGCAGTACTTC.

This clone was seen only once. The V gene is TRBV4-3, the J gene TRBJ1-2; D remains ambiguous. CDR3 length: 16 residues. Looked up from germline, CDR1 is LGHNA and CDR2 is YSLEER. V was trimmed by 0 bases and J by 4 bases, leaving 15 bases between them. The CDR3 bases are TGCGCCAGCAGCCAAGAAGGGCCCCCATCGGGCTATGGCTACACCTTC. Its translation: CASSQEGPPSGYGYTF.

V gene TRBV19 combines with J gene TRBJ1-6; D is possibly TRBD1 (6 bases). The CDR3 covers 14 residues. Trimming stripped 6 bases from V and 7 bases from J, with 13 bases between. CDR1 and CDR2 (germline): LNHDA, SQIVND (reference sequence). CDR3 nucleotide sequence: TGTGCCAGTAGCGGCAGGGGCAAGAATTCACCCCTCCACTTT. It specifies CASSGRGKNSPLHF.

CDR3 residues: CASSLVLPGELFF. The CDR3 bases are TGTGCCAGCAGCTTAGTCCTCCCCGGGGAGCTGTTTTTT. The J gene is TRBJ2-2, the V gene TRBV7-9, with no clear D. Germline V lookup: CDR1 SEHNR, CDR2 FQNEAQ (reference sequence). This CDR3 spans 13 amino acids. The V end was cut by 1 base, the J end by 6 bases, with 6 bases between.

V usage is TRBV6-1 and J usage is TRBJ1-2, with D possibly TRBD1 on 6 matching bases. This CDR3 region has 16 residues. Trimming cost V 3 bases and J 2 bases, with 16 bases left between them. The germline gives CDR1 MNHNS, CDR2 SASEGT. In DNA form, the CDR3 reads TGTGCCAGCAGTGAGGGGGCGGACAGATACAACTATGGCTACACCTTC. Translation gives CASSEGADRYNYGYTF.

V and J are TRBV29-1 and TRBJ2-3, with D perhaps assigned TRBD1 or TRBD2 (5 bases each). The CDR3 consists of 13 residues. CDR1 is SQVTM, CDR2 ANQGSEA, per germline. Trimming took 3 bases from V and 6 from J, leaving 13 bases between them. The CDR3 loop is CSVDTGPSDTQYF. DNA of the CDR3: TGCAGCGTTGATACGGGGCCTTCTGATACGCAGTATTTT.

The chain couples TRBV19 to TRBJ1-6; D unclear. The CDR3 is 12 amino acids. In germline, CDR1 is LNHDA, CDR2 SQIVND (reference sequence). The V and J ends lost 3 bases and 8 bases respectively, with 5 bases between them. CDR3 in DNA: TGTGCCAGTAGTATGCGTGATTCACCCCTCCACTTT. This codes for CASSMRDSPLHF.

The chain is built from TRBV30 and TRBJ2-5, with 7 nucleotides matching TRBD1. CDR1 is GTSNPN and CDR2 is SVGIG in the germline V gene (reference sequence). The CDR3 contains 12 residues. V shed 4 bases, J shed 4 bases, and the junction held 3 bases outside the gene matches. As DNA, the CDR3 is TGTGCCTGGAACCGACAGGGAGAGACCCAGTACTTC. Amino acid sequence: CAWNRQGETQYF. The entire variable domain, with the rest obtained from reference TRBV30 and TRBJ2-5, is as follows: SQTIHQWPATLVQPVGSPLSLECTVEGTSNPNLYWYRQAAGRGLQLLFYSVGIGQISSEVPQNLSASRPQDRQFILSSKKLLLSDSGFYLCAWNRQGETQYFGPGTRLLVL.

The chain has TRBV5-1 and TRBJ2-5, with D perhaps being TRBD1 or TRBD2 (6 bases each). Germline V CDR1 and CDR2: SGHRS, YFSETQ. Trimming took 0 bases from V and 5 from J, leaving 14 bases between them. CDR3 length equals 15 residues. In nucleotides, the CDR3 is TGCGCCAGCAGCTTGGTTGGGGGCGGGGCGGAGACCCAGTACTTC. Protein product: CASSLVGGGAETQYF.